This T cell receptor (beta chain) is from a study of blood T cell repertoires in COVID-19. Study context: The United States, Italy and Spain were the sources of the acute and convalescent COVID-19 samples.

V was pared by 4 bases and J by 5 bases, with 7 bases of the junction left unmatched. The germline V gene encodes CDR1 KGHSH and CDR2 LQKENI. The CDR3 is made up of 15 amino acids. Measured with immunoSEQ multiplex PCR; TCRdb has only the in-frame clones, and not every one. Altogether approximately 150,000 clones are present, 87% being singletons, with the ten largest covering roughly 3.9%. The clonotype was recovered from an older woman who had recovered from COVID-19. The sequenced sample was peripheral blood. The chain employs TRBV18 and TRBJ2-1; TRBD1 agrees at 8 bases. Written as DNA, the CDR3 is TGTGCCAGCTCACGGGGGACAGGCCTAAACAATGAGCAGTTCTTC. Its protein is CASSRGTGLNNEQFF.